This T cell receptor (beta chain) emerged from a study of CD8 T cells in ankylosing spondylitis. Study-wide results and caveats: The authors reported significant enrichment of disease-linked clones in matched ankylosing spondylitis synovial fluid. Ankylosing spondylitis blood seemed to carry a telltale TCR beta motif made of fewer than 10 highly homologous variants. Some motif variants were previously reported in reactive arthritis synovial fluid and blood.

The CDR3 extends over 14 amino acids. Unmatched junction bases numbered 4, after V lost 4 bases and J lost 6 bases. Germline lookup yields CDR1 SGHRS and CDR2 YFSETQ. There are a few counts of this clonotype. Its antigen is not known. TCRdb called the 5' RACE reads again in MiXCR, with one record for every CDR3 protein. The top ten hold approximately 6.3% of the sample, which has about 540,000 distinct CDR3 sequences, 10% to 15% seen once. Source material: blood, either unsorted or a sorted T cell fraction (not recorded which). The rearrangement uses TRBV5-1 and TRBJ2-2, with 9 positions matching TRBD2. The source of this sequence is a male donor with ankylosing spondylitis. Here the CDR3 reads CASSKGLASGELFF. DNA for the CDR3: TGCGCCAGCAGCAAGGGACTAGCTTCCGGGGAGCTGTTTTTT. Looking up the rest from reference TRBV5-1 and TRBJ2-2 gives the full variable domain: KAGVTQTPRYLIKTRGQQVTLSCSPISGHRSVSWYQQTPGQGLQFLFEYFSETQRNKGNFPGRFSGRQFSNSRSEMNVSTLELGDSALYLCASSKGLASGELFFGEGSRLTVL.